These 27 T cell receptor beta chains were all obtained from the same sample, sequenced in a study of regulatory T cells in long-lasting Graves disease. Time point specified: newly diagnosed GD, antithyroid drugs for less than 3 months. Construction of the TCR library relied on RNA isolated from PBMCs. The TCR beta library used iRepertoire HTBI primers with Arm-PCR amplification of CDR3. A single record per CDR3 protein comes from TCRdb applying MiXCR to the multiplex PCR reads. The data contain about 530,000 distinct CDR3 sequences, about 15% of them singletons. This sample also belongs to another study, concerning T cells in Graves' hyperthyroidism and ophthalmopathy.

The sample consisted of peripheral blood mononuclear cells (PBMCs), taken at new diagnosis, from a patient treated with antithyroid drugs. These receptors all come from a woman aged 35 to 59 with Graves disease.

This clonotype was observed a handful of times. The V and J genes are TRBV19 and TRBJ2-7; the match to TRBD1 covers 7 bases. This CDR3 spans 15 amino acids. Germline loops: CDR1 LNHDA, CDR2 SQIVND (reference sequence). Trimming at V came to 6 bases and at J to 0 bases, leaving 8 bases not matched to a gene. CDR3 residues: CASSKRTGPSYEQYF. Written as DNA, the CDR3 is TGTGCCAGTAGCAAAAGGACAGGACCCTCCTACGAGCAGTACTTC. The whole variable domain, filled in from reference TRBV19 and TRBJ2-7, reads DGGITQSPKYLFRKEGQNVTLSCEQNLNHDAMYWYRQDPGQGLRLIYYSQIVNDFQKGDIAEGYSVSREKKESFPLTVTSAQKNPTAFYLCASSKRTGPSYEQYFGPGTRLTVT.

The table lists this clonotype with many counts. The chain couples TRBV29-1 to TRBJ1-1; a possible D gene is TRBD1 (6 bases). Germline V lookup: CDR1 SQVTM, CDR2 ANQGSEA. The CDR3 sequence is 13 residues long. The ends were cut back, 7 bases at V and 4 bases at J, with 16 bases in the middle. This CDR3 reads CSGHRGLSTEAFF. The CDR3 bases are TGCAGCGGCCACCGGGGGCTGAGCACTGAAGCTTTCTTT.

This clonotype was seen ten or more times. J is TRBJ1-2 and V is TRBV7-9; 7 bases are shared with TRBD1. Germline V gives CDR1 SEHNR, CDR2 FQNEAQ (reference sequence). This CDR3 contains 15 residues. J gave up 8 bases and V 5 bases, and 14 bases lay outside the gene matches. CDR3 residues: CASSPRTGAKRGYTF. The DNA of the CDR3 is TGTGCCAGCAGCCCACGGACAGGAGCGAAACGAGGCTACACCTTC.

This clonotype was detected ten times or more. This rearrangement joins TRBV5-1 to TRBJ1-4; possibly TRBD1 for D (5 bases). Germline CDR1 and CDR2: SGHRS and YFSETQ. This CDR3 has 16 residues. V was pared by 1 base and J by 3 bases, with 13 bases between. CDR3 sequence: CASSLMGEGANEKLFF. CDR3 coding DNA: TGCGCCAGCAGCTTGATGGGGGAAGGGGCTAATGAAAAACTGTTTTTT. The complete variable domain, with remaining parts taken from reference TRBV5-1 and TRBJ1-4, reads KAGVTQTPRYLIKTRGQQVTLSCSPISGHRSVSWYQQTPGQGLQFLFEYFSETQRNKGNFPGRFSGRQFSNSRSEMNVSTLELGDSALYLCASSLMGEGANEKLFFGSGTQLSVL.

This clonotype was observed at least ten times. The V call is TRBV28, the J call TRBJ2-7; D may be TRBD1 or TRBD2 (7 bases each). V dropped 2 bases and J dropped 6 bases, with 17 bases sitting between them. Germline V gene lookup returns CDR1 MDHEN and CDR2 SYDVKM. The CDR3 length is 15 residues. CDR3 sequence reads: CASSLRARGEGEQYF. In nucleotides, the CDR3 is TGTGCCAGCAGTTTAAGGGCCAGGGGGGAGGGCGAGCAGTACTTC.

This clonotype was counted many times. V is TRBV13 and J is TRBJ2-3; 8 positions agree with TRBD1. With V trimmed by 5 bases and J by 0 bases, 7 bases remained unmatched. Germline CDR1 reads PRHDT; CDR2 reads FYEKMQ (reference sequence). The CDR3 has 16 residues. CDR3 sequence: CASSRLGQGSTDTQYF. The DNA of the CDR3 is TGTGCCAGCAGCCGGTTAGGACAGGGAAGCACAGATACGCAGTATTTT. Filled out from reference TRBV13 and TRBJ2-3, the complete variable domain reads AAGVIQSPRHLIKEKRETATLKCYPIPRHDTVYWYQQGPGQDPQFLISFYEKMQSDKGSIPDRFSAQQFSDYHSELNMSSLELGDSALYFCASSRLGQGSTDTQYFGPGTRLTVL.

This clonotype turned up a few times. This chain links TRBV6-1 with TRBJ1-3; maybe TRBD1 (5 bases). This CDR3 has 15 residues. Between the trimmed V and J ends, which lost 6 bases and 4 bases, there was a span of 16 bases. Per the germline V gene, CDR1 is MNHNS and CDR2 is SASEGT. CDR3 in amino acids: CASSPRSGSGNTIYF. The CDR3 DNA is TGTGCCAGCAGCCCCCGCTCAGGGTCGGGAAACACCATATATTTT.

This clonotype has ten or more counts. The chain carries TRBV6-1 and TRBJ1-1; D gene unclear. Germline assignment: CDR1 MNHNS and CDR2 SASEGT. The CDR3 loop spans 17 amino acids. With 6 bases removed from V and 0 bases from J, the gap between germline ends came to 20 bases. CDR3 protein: CASRLGPGYSMNTEAFF. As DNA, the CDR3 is TGTGCCAGCAGGCTCGGCCCGGGGTACTCCATGAACACTGAAGCTTTCTTT.

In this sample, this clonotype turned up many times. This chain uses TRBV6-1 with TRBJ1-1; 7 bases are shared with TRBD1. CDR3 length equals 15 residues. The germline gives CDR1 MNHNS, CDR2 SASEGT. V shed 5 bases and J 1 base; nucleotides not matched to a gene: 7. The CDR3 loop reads CASSLNRGGNTEAFF. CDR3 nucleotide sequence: TGTGCCAGCAGTCTTAACAGGGGAGGGAACACTGAAGCTTTCTTT.

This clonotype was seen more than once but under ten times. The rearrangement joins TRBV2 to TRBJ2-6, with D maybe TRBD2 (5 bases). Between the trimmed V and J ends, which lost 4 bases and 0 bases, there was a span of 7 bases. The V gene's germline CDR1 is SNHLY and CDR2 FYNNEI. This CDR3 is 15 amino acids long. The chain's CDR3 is CASSAGNSGANVLTF. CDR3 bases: TGTGCCAGCAGTGCGGGGAACTCTGGGGCCAACGTCCTGACTTTC.

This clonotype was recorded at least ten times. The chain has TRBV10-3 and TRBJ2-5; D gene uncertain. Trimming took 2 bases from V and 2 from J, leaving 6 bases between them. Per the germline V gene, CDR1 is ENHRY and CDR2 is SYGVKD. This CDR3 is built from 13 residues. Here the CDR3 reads CAISERVQETQYF. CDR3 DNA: TGTGCCATCAGTGAGAGGGTACAAGAGACCCAGTACTTC.

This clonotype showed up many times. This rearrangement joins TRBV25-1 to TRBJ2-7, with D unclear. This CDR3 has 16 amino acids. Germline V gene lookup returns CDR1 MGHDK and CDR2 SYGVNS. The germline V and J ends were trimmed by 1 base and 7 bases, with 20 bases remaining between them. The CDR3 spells CASSEWVGYGVEEQYF. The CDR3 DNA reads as TGTGCCAGCAGTGAATGGGTGGGCTATGGGGTGGAGGAGCAGTACTTC.

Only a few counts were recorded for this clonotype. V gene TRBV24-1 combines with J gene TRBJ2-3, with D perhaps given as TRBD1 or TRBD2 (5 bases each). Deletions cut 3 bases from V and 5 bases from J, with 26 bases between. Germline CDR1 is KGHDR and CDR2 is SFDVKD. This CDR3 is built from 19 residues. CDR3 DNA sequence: TGTGCCACCAGTGATCGCCGGGCTTCCGGGACCCAACCGAGAGATACGCAGTATTTT. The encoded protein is CATSDRRASGTQPRDTQYF.

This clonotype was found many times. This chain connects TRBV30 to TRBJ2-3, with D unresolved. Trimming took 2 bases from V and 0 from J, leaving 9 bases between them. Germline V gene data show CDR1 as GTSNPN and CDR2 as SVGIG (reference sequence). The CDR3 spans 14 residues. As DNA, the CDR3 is TGTGCCTGGAGTAAGCCTACTAGCACAGATACGCAGTATTTT. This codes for CAWSKPTSTDTQYF.

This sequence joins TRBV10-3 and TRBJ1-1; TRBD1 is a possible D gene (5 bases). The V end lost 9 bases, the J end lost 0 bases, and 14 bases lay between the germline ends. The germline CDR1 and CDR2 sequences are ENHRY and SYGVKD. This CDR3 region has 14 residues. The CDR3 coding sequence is TGTGCCATTCGGGCAGGGACCATGAACACTGAAGCTTTCTTT. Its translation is CAIRAGTMNTEAFF.

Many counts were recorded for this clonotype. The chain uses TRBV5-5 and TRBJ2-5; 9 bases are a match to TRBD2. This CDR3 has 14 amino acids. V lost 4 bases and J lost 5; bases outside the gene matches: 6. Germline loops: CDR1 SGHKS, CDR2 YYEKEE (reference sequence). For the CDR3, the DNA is TGTGCCAGCAGCAGGGGACTAGCAGGGGAGACCCAGTACTTC. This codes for CASSRGLAGETQYF.

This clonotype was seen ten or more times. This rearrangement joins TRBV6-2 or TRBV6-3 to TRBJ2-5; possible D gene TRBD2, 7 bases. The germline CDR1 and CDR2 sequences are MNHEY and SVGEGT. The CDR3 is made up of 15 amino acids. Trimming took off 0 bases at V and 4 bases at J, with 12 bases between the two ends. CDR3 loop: CASSYSKGGGETQYF. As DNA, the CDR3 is TGTGCCAGCAGTTACTCGAAAGGGGGGGGAGAGACCCAGTACTTC.

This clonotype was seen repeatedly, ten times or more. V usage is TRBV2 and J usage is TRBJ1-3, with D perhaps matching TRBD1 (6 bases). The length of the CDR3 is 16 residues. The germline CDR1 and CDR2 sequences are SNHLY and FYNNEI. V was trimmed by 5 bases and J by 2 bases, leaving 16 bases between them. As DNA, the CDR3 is TGTGCCAGCAGTCCTGAAAGCGGGACACCTGGAAACACCATATATTTT. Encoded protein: CASSPESGTPGNTIYF. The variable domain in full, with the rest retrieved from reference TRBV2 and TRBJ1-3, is EPEVTQTPSHQVTQMGQEVILRCVPISNHLYFYWYRQILGQKVEFLVSFYNNEISEKSEIFDDQFSVERPDGSNFTLKIRSTKLEDSAMYFCASSPESGTPGNTIYFGEGSWLTVV.

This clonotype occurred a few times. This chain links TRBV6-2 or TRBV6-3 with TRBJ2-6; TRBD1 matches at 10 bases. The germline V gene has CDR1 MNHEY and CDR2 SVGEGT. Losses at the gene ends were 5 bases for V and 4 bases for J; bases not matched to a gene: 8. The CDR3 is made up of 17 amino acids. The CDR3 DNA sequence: TGTGCCAGCAGTCGACAGGGGGCGAGCTTAGGGGCCAACGTCCTGACTTTC. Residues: CASSRQGASLGANVLTF.

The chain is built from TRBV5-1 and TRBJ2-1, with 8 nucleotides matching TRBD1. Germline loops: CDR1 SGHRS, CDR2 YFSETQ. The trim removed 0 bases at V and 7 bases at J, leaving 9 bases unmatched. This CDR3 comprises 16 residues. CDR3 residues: CASSLAQTGADNEQFF. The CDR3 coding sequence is TGCGCCAGCAGCTTGGCCCAGACAGGGGCGGATAATGAGCAGTTCTTC.

CDR3 in DNA: TGTGCCACGTCTTTGGGGCGCCAGGATTCACCCCTCCACTTT. This translates into CATSLGRQDSPLHF. The chain joins TRBV15 to TRBJ1-6; tentative D call: TRBD1 (5 bases). V lost 9 bases and J 8 bases, leaving 17 bases between the germline ends. The germline gives CDR1 LNHNV, CDR2 YYDKDF (reference sequence). This CDR3 comprises 14 residues.

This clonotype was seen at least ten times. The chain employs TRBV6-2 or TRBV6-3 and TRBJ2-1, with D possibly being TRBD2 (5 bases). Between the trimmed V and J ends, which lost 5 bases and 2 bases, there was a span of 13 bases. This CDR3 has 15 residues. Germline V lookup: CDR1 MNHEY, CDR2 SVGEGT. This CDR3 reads CASSDGGGTYNEQFF. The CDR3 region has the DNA TGTGCCAGCAGTGACGGAGGAGGTACCTACAATGAGCAGTTCTTC.

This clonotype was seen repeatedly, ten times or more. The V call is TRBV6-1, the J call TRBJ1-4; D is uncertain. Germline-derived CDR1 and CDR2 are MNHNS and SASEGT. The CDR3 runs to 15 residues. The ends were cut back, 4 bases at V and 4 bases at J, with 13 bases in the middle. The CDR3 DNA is TGTGCCAGCAGTGTCAGATCGGCCCTTAATGAAAAACTGTTTTTT. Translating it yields CASSVRSALNEKLFF.

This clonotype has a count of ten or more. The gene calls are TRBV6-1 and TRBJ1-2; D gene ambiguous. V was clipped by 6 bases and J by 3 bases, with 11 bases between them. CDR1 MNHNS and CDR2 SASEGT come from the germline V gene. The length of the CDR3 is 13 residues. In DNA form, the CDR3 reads TGTGCCAGCAGGCGATTGATAGACTATGGCTACACCTTC. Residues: CASRRLIDYGYTF.

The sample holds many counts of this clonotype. CDR3 sequence: CSARDSGTTPPGTLFF. CDR3 nucleotide sequence: TGCAGTGCTAGAGATTCTGGGACAACCCCACCGGGGACGCTGTTTTTT. This chain joins TRBV20-1 and TRBJ2-2, with D maybe TRBD1 (6 bases). The germline gives CDR1 DFQATT, CDR2 SNEGSKA (reference sequence). The length of the CDR3 is 16 residues. V shed 0 bases and J shed 13 bases, with 24 bases lying between them.

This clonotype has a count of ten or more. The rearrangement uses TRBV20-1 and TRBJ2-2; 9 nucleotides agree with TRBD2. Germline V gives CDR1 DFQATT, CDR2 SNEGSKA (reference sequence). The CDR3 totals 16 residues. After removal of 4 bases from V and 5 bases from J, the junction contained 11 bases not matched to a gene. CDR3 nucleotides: TGCAGTGCTACGAAGCGGGGGGCGGTCGGAACCGGGGAGCTGTTTTTT. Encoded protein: CSATKRGAVGTGELFF.

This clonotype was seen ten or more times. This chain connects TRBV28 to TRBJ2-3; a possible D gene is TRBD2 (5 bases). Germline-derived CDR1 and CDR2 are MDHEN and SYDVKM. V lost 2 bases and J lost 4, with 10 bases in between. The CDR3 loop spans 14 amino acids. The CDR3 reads CASSLRGRPDTQYF. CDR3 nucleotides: TGTGCCAGCAGTTTACGGGGAAGGCCAGATACGCAGTATTTT.